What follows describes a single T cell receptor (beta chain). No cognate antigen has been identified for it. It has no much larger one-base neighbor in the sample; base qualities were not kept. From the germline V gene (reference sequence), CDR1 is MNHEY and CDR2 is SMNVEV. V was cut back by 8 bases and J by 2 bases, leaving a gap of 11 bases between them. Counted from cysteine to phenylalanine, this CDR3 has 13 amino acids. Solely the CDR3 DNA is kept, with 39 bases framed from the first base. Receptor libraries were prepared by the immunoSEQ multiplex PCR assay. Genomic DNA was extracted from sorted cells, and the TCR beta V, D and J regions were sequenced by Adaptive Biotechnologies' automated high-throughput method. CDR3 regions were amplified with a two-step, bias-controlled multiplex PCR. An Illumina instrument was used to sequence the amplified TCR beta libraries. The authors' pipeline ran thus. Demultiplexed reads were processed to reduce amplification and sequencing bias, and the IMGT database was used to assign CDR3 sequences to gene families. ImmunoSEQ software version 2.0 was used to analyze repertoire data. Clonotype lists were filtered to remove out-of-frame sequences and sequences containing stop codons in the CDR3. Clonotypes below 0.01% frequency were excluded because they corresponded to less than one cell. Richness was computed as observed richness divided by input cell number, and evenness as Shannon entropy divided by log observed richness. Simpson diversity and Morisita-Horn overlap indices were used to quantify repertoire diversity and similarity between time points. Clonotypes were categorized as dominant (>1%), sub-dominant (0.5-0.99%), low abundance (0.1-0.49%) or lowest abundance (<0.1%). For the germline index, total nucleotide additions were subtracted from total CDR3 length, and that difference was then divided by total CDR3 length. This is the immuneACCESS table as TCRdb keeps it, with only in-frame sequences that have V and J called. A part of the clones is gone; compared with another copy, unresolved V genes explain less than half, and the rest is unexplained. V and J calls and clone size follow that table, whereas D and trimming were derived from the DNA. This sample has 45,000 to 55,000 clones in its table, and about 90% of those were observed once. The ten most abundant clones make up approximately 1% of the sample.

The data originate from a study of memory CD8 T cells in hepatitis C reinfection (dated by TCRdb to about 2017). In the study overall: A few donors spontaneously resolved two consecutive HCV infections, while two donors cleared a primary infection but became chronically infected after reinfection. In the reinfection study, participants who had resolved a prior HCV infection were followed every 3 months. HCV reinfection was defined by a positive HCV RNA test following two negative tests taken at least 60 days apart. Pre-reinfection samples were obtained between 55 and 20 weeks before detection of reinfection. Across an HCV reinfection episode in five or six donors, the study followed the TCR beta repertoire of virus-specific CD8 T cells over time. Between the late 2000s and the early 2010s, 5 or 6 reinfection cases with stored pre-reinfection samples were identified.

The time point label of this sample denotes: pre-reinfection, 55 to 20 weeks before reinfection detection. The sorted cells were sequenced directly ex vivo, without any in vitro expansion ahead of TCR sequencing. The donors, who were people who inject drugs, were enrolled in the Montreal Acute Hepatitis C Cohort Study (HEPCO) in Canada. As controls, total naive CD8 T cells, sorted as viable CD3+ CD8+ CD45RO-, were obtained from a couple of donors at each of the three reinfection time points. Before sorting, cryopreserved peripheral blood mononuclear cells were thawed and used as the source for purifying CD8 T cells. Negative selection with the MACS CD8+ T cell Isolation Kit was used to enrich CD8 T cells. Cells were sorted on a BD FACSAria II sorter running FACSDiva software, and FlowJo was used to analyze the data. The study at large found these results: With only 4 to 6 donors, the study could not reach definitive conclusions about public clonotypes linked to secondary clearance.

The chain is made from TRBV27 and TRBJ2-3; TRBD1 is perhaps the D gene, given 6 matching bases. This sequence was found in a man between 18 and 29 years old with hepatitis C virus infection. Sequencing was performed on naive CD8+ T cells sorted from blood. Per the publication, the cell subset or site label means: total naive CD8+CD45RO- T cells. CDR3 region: CASGTGHTDTQYF. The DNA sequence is TGTGCCAGCGGAACAGGGCACACAGATACGCAGTATTTT.